A single sample gave rise to the 14 T cell receptor beta chains below, sequenced in a study of blood T cell repertoires in COVID-19. The table came from immunoSEQ multiplex PCR; TCRdb's copy has only in-frame clones and leaves some out. The table records approximately 300,000 clones, about nine tenths of them present only once. The sequenced sample consisted of PBMCs or T cells enriched from blood (not recorded which). Every receptor here comes from a man aged 25-40 years who had recovered from COVID-19.

The gene calls are TRBV4-1 and TRBJ2-7; TRBD1 is a possible D gene (5 bases). Germline CDR1 is MGHRA and CDR2 is YSYEKL. Trimming left V 3 bases short and J 5 bases short, with 8 bases between. The CDR3 is 12 amino acids. Here the CDR3 reads CASSHRGHEQYF. CDR3 nucleotides: TGCGCCAGCAGCCATAGGGGTCACGAGCAGTACTTC.

V gene TRBV6-1 combines with J gene TRBJ2-7, with 7 bases identical to TRBD1. After removal of 1 base from V and 3 bases from J, the junction contained 0 bases not matched to a gene. CDR1 and CDR2 (germline): MNHNS, SASEGT. CDR3 size: 13 residues. Here the CDR3 reads CASSEGDSYEQYF. In nucleotides, the CDR3 is TGTGCCAGCAGTGAAGGGGACAGCTACGAGCAGTACTTC.

This clone appeared a few times. This rearrangement joins TRBV19 to TRBJ2-3; TRBD1 matches 7 bases. This CDR3 spans 14 amino acids. CDR1 and CDR2 (germline): LNHDA, SQIVND (reference sequence). V was clipped by 5 bases and J by 4 bases; unmatched bases: 6. CDR3 DNA: TGTGCCAGTAGTTCACAGGGGAGCGCAGATACGCAGTATTTT. It translates to CASSSQGSADTQYF.

The chain is built from TRBV28 and TRBJ2-7; the D gene is possibly TRBD1 (7 bases). The ends were cut back, 2 bases at V and 4 bases at J, with 15 bases in the middle. Germline lookup yields CDR1 MDHEN and CDR2 SYDVKM. The CDR3 length is 15 residues. CDR3 in amino acids: CASSLGGTASYEQYF. In DNA form, the CDR3 reads TGTGCCAGCAGTTTAGGCGGGACAGCATCTTACGAGCAGTACTTC. Supplemented by reference TRBV28 and TRBJ2-7, the full variable domain reads DVKVTQSSRYLVKRTGEKVFLECVQDMDHENMFWYRQDPGLGLRLIYFSYDVKMKEKGDIPEGYSVSREKKERFSLILESASTNQTSMYLCASSLGGTASYEQYFGPGTRLTVT.

The genes are TRBV28 and TRBJ1-6, with D uncertain. The germline V gene encodes CDR1 MDHEN and CDR2 SYDVKM. The CDR3 is made up of 15 amino acids. Deletions cut 6 bases from V and 0 bases from J, with 9 bases between. The CDR3 is CASSPDNSYNSPLHF. CDR3 coding DNA: TGTGCCAGCAGCCCCGACAACTCCTATAATTCACCCCTCCACTTT.

The chain recombines TRBV3-1 (or the pseudogene TRBV3-2) with TRBJ1-6; TRBD1 agrees at 7 bases. After removal of 6 bases from V and 7 bases from J, the junction contained 6 bases not matched to a gene. CDR1 and CDR2 from the germline V gene are LGHDT and YNNKEL (reference sequence). The CDR3 contains 14 residues. CDR3 sequence: CASRQGMSNSPLHF. In DNA, the CDR3 is TGTGCCAGCAGACAGGGGATGTCAAATTCACCCCTCCACTTT.

The chain links TRBV29-1 to TRBJ1-4; the match to TRBD1 covers 9 bases. Germline values: CDR1 SQVTM, CDR2 ANQGSEA. This CDR3 spans 16 amino acids. V lost 7 bases, J lost 2 bases, and 11 bases stayed unmatched. CDR3 in amino acids: CSAGTGLIGTNEKLFF. DNA for the CDR3: TGCAGCGCTGGGACAGGGCTGATTGGGACTAATGAAAAACTGTTTTTT.

The chain uses TRBV24-1 and TRBJ2-1; the match to TRBD1 covers 8 bases. The CDR3 is 15 residues long. The trim removed 5 bases at V and 4 bases at J, leaving 6 bases unmatched. Germline CDR1 and CDR2: KGHDR and SFDVKD. The CDR3 region is CATSGDRDRYNEQFF. The DNA of the CDR3 is TGTGCCACCAGTGGGGACCGGGACAGGTACAATGAGCAGTTCTTC.

This clone showed up just a few times. The rearrangement joins TRBV6-5 to TRBJ1-2; possibly TRBD1 for D (6 bases). The germline CDR1 and CDR2 sequences are MNHEY and SVGAGI. The CDR3 extends over 15 amino acids. V gave up 7 bases and J gave up 7 bases, with 22 bases separating them. CDR3 protein: CASTPNLQGGIGYTF. CDR3 in DNA: TGTGCCAGCACACCGAATCTACAGGGAGGGATTGGCTACACCTTC.

The chain joins TRBV10-2 to TRBJ1-5; 9 bases are shared with TRBD1. CDR1 is WSHSY and CDR2 is SAAADI in the germline V gene. The CDR3 has 14 amino acids. Germline trimming cut 3 bases from V and 5 bases from J; bases unmatched to any gene: 2. The CDR3 reads CASSEQGADQPQHF. CDR3 coding DNA: TGCGCCAGCAGTGAACAGGGGGCAGATCAGCCCCAGCATTTT.

The rearrangement uses TRBV4-1 and TRBJ2-3, with a weak D call TRBD2 (5 bases). The germline V gene encodes CDR1 MGHRA and CDR2 YSYEKL. The CDR3 consists of 17 residues. Trimming stripped 8 bases from V and 0 bases from J, with 21 bases between. CDR3 DNA: TGCGCCAGCCAGGCCCTCTACTTGCGGGCGAGCACAGATACGCAGTATTTT. Protein product: CASQALYLRASTDTQYF.

The V call is TRBV4-2, the J call TRBJ2-7, with TRBD1 identical over 8 bases. This CDR3 is built from 14 residues. Unmatched junction bases numbered 12, after V lost 9 bases and J lost 5 bases. Germline-derived CDR1 and CDR2 are LGHNA and YNFKEQ. The CDR3 bases are TGTGCCAGTGGGAGACAGGGGTTAATCCACGAGCAGTACTTC. It translates to CASGRQGLIHEQYF.

Notes on this clone: Other DNA sequences in the sample encode the same CDR3. This chain connects TRBV5-1 to TRBJ1-4; TRBD1 matches 8 bases. The trim removed 3 bases at V and 3 bases at J, leaving 1 base unmatched. The CDR3 spans 14 residues. From germline, CDR1 is SGHRS and CDR2 YFSETQ. CDR3 sequence: CASSSQGANEKLFF. Written as DNA, the CDR3 is TGCGCCAGCAGCTCACAGGGGGCTAATGAAAAACTGTTTTTT.

This chain joins TRBV29-1 and TRBJ1-5; D possibly corresponds to TRBD1 (5 bases). V gave up 5 bases and J gave up 7 bases, with 15 bases separating them. CDR1 is SQVTM, CDR2 ANQGSEA, per germline. This CDR3 is built from 13 residues. The CDR3 DNA reads as TGCAGCGTTACCGGAGGGGTCGGCCAGCCCCAGCATTTT. This encodes CSVTGGVGQPQHF.